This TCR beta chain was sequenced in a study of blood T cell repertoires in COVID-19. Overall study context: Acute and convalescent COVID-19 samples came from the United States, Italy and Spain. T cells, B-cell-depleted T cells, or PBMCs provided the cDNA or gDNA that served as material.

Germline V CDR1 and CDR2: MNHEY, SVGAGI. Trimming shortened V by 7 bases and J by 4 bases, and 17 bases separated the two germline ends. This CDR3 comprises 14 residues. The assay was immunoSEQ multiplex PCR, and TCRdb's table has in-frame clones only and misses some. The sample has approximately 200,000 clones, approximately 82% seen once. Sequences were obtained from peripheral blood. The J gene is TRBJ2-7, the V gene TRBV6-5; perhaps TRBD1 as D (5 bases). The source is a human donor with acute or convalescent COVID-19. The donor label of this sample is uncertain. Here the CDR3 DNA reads TGTGCCAGCATTCCTCGACAGTCGCCTTACGAGCAGTACTTC. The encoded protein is CASIPRQSPYEQYF.